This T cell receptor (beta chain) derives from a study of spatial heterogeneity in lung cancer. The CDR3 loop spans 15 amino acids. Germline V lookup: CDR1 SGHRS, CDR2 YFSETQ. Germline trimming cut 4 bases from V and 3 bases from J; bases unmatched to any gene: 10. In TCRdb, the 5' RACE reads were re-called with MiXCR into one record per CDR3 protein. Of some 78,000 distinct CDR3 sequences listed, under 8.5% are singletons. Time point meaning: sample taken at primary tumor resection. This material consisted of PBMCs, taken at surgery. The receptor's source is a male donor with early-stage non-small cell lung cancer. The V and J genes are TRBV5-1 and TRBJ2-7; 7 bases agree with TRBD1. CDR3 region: CASSPSLTGIYEQYF. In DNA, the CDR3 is TGCGCCAGCAGCCCCTCCCTGACAGGGATCTACGAGCAGTACTTC.